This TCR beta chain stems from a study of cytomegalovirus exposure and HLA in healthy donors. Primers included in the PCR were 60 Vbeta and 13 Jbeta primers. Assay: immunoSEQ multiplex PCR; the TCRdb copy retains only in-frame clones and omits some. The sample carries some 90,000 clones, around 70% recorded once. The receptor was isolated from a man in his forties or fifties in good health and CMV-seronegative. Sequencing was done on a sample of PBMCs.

In nucleotides, the CDR3 is TGCGCCAGCAGCTTTTTTGGGGGGGGGACAAATTTCTACGAGCAGTACTTC. Its protein product is CASSFFGGGTNFYEQYF. V and J are TRBV5-1 and TRBJ2-7; TRBD2 is a possible D gene (7 bases). The CDR3 is 17 amino acids. Per the germline V gene, CDR1 is SGHRS and CDR2 is YFSETQ. Trimming removed 2 bases from V and 3 bases from J, with 21 bases in between. Full variable domain (outside the CDR3, taken from reference TRBV5-1 and TRBJ2-7): KAGVTQTPRYLIKTRGQQVTLSCSPISGHRSVSWYQQTPGQGLQFLFEYFSETQRNKGNFPGRFSGRQFSNSRSEMNVSTLELGDSALYLCASSFFGGGTNFYEQYFGPGTRLTVT.